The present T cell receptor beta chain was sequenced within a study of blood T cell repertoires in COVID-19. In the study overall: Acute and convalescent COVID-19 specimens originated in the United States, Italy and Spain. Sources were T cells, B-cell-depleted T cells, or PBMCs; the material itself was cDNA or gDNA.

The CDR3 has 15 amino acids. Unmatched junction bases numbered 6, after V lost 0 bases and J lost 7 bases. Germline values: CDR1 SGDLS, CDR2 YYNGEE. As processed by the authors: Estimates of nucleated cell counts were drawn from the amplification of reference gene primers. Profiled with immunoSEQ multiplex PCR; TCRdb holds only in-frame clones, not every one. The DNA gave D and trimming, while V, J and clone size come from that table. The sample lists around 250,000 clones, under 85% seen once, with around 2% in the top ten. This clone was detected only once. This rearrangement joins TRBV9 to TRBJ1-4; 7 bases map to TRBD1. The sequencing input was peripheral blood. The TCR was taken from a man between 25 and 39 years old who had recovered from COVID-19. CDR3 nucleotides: TGTGCCAGCAGCGTAGCTCAGGGGGTGGGTGAAAAACTGTTTTTT. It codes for CASSVAQGVGEKLFF. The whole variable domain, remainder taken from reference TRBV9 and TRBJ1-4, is DSGVTQTPKHLITATGQRVTLRCSPRSGDLSVYWYQQSLDQGLQFLIQYYNGEERAKGNILERFSAQQFPDLHSELNLSSLELGDSALYFCASSVAQGVGEKLFFGSGTQLSVL.